The rows below give T cell receptor beta chains drawn from one sample of a study of OX40 agonist ivuxolimab in advanced cancers. The data were produced by immunoSEQ multiplex PCR, yet TCRdb's version contains in-frame clones alone and is incomplete. Of tens of thousands of clones listed, approximately 80% are singletons. The material sequenced was CD4+ or CD8+ T cells sorted from blood, taken in a trial of the OX40 agonist ivuxolimab. These receptors were collected from an adult with an advanced solid tumor such as melanoma, head and neck, liver or kidney cancer. Each CDR3 is given with its conserved first and last residue. The D gene is left open where the match is weak. Part of the rows lack a size; the others show once, few, many or a class for expanded clones.

NA	TRBV18	TRBJ2-5	NA	TGTGCCAGCTCACCAGTGGGTCCGGAGACCCAGTACTTC	CASSPVGPETQYF
medium-sized	TRBV30	TRBJ1-1	TRBD1	TGTGCCTGGAGTAGCGGGGGACAGCACAAAGCTTTCTTT	CAWSSGGQHKAFF
NA	TRBV7-2	TRBJ2-1	TRBD2	TGTGCCAGCAGCTTCGGACTAGCGGGAGGCAGTGAGCAGTTCTTC	CASSFGLAGGSEQFF
NA	TRBV5-6	TRBJ1-2	NA	TGTGCCAGCAGCTTGAACGGGATCTTGTATGGCTACACCTTC	CASSLNGILYGYTF
NA	TRBV7-8	TRBJ2-1	TRBD2	TGTGCCAGCAGCTTATCCCGGGGAGGGACCAATGAGCAGTTCTTC	CASSLSRGGTNEQFF
NA	TRBV7-7	TRBJ2-3	NA	TGTGCCAGCAGCCCCATAAAAATTAGCACAGATACGCAGTATTTT	CASSPIKISTDTQYF
NA	TRBV9	TRBJ2-1	NA	TGTGCCAGCAGCCCAACGGACGTCGTCAACAATGAGCAGTTCTTC	CASSPTDVVNNEQFF
NA	TRBV11-2	TRBJ2-5	NA	TGTGCCAGCAGCTTCGGGATTCGCGAGACCCAGTACTTC	CASSFGIRETQYF
NA	TRBV15	TRBJ2-1	TRBD2	TGTGCCACCAGCAGAGAAGTTGGGAGACTAGCGGGAGTCCTAAATGAGCAGTTCTTC	CATSREVGRLAGVLNEQFF
once	TRBV5-1	TRBJ1-6	TRBD1	TGCGCCAGCAGCTCCACGACAGGGTGGAGCTCACCCCTCCACTTT	CASSSTTGWSSPLHF
NA	TRBV7-9	TRBJ2-2	NA	TGTGCCAGCAGCTTAGCATTCCGGACAGAGTGGTTGGGGGAGCTGTTTTTT	CASSLAFRTEWLGELFF
NA	TRBV5-4	TRBJ2-5	TRBD2	TGTGCCAGCAGCTTGGGAGCGGGAGTCGCTCCCCGTCATCAAGAGACCCAGTACTTC	CASSLGAGVAPRHQETQYF
NA	TRBV19	TRBJ2-5	NA	TGTGCCAGTAGTATACTGACCGGGACCGGCGGAGAGACCCAGTACTTC	CASSILTGTGGETQYF
NA	TRBV6-1	TRBJ1-1	TRBD1	TGTGCCACATCCAGGACAGGGGCGAGGAACACTGAAGCTTTCTTT	CATSRTGARNTEAFF
NA	TRBV7-2	TRBJ2-3	NA	TGTGCCAGCAGTCTTGGTGGGGGGCTTAGAGATACGCAGTATTTT	CASSLGGGLRDTQYF
NA	TRBV2	TRBJ2-4	NA	TGTGCCAGCAGTGGTGAGGCGTTAAGCATTCAGTACTTC	CASSGEALSIQYF
NA	TRBV6-6	TRBJ2-7	TRBD2	TGTGCCAGCAGTCAAACTAGCGGCTCCTACGAGCAGTACTTC	CASSQTSGSYEQYF
NA	TRBV6-1	TRBJ1-2	NA	TGTGCCAGCAGTGAATCTATAGGCAACTACTATGGCTACACCTTC	CASSESIGNYYGYTF
NA	TRBV2	TRBJ1-5	NA	TGTGCCAGTAAGGGGTATAGCAATCAGCCCCAGCATTTT	CASKGYSNQPQHF
NA	TRBV27	TRBJ2-1	TRBD2	TGTGCCAGCAGTTTAGGGCTAGCGGGAGGAAGGGGGTCCTACAATGAGCAGTTCTTC	CASSLGLAGGRGSYNEQFF
few	TRBV19	TRBJ2-2	NA	TGTGCCAGTAGTATGGGATACACCGGGGAGCTGTTTTTT	CASSMGYTGELFF
NA	TRBV28	TRBJ2-7	TRBD1	TGTGCCAGCAGTTTACTCCTCGCCAAGGAACAGGGGAACCCCTACGAGCAGTACTTC	CASSLLLAKEQGNPYEQYF
NA	TRBV27	TRBJ2-1	TRBD2	TGTGCCAGCATACCGACTAGCGGCGATGAGCAGTTCTTC	CASIPTSGDEQFF
NA	TRBV9	TRBJ1-1	NA	TGTGCCAGCAGTGCAGGGTTGCACAGCGGTGAAGCTTTCTTT	CASSAGLHSGEAFF
NA	TRBV2	TRBJ1-6	TRBD1	TGTGCCAGCACCGAGGGACAGGGATTAAATTCACCCCTCCACTTT	CASTEGQGLNSPLHF
once	TRBV28	TRBJ1-6	NA	TGTGCCAGCAGGACCTCAGGGTTAGCTTCACCCCTCCACTTT	CASRTSGLASPLHF
few	TRBV7-6	TRBJ1-2	NA	TGTGCCAGCAGCTTAAACAAGTACTATGGCTACACCTTC	CASSLNKYYGYTF
once	TRBV14	TRBJ2-1	TRBD2	TGTGCCAGCAGCCCCTTAGCGGGGGGGATCTACAATGAGCAGTTCTTC	CASSPLAGGIYNEQFF
NA	TRBV18	TRBJ1-4	NA	TGTGCCAGCTCACCACGGACAGAAGTGAATGAAAAACTGTTTTTT	CASSPRTEVNEKLFF
once	TRBV15	TRBJ2-7	TRBD2	TGTGCCACCAGCAGAGATCGGATAGCGGGAGGGAGGGACGAGCAGTACTTC	CATSRDRIAGGRDEQYF
NA	TRBV11-2	TRBJ2-2	NA	TGTGCCAGCAGCTCTCGTGGACAGACCCTCAGGAACACCGGGGAGCTGTTTTTT	CASSSRGQTLRNTGELFF